Each of the 12 T cell receptor beta chains below was sequenced from the same sample in a study of long-term antiretroviral therapy in people with HIV (dated by TCRdb to between 2021 and 2023). Sequencing of the TRB variable region was done with the immunoSEQ hsTCRB v3.0 assay at survey level resolution. Imported from immuneACCESS, the table was reduced by TCRdb to in-frame sequences with V and J called. These copies leave out some clones; in studies compared against another copy, an unresolved V gene accounts for under half, and the cause of the remainder is not known. The sample contains just over 20,000 clones, around 80% of them found a single time. The ten most abundant clones make up 3.5% to 6% of the sample. This sample comprised unsorted PBMCs, obtained 0.5 years after starting antiretroviral therapy. These receptors all come from a man aged 18 to 29 with HIV.

This clone has more than one count but fewer than ten. V usage is TRBV2 and J usage is TRBJ1-5; 9 nucleotides match TRBD1. Trimming cost V 6 bases and J 2 bases; bases outside gene matches: 2. This CDR3 has 14 residues. CDR1 SNHLY and CDR2 FYNNEI come from the germline V gene. In DNA form, the CDR3 reads TGTGCCAGCAGCGGGACAGGGCGCAATCAGCCCCAGCATTTT. Its translation is CASSGTGRNQPQHF.

This chain uses TRBV21-1 with TRBJ2-7; the table's TRBD2 call for D was not verified on the DNA. TRBV21-1 is an annotated pseudogene. The CDR3 length is 11 residues. Here the CDR3 reads CASSNGYEQYF. The CDR3 DNA reads as TGTGCCAGCAGCAACGGCTACGAGCAGTACTTC.

The CDR3 DNA follows: TGTGCCAGTTCGGGAATCCTTGTTTCCTACAATGAGCAGTTCTTC. It translates to CASSGILVSYNEQFF. This sequence joins TRBV14 and TRBJ2-1; possibly TRBD2 for D (5 bases). The CDR3 loop spans 15 amino acids. Germline CDR1 reads SGHDN; CDR2 reads FVKESK. Trimming cost V 9 bases and J 1 base, with 16 bases left between them.

This chain joins TRBV4-3 and TRBJ2-7; D perhaps matches TRBD2 (6 bases). In germline, CDR1 is LGHNA, CDR2 YSLEER. Trimming shortened V by 0 bases and J by 2 bases, and 11 bases separated the two germline ends. This CDR3 comprises 15 residues. The CDR3 region is CASSQDPSGAYEQYF. The CDR3 DNA follows: TGCGCCAGCAGCCAAGATCCCTCGGGAGCCTACGAGCAGTACTTC.

This chain joins TRBV18 and TRBJ2-2; TRBD1 aligns across 8 bases. This CDR3 has 14 residues. The germline CDR1 and CDR2 sequences are KGHSH and LQKENI. The junction had 4 bases not matched to a gene; V was cut back by 5 bases and J by 5 bases. For the CDR3, the DNA is TGTGCCAGCTCAACCCGACAGGGGACCGGGGAGCTGTTTTTT. This codes for CASSTRQGTGELFF.

This clone has only one observation. The chain couples TRBV7-2 to TRBJ1-2; TRBD1 is a possible D gene (5 bases). Trimming removed 1 base from V and 8 bases from J, with 11 bases in between. The CDR3 covers 13 residues. Germline-derived CDR1 and CDR2 are SGHTA and FQGNSA. The CDR3 here is CASSLEFGGGYTF. In nucleotides, the CDR3 is TGTGCCAGCAGCTTAGAATTTGGGGGGGGCTACACCTTC.

The V call is TRBV11-2, the J call TRBJ2-7; 9 nucleotides align to TRBD1. From germline, CDR1 is SGHAT and CDR2 FQNNGV. The CDR3 consists of 15 residues. Germline trimming cut 0 bases from V and 2 bases from J; bases unmatched to any gene: 2. The CDR3 nucleotides read TGTGCCAGCAGCTTAGAGAGGACAGGGGCCTACGAGCAGTACTTC. This translates into CASSLERTGAYEQYF.

The chain employs TRBV27 and TRBJ2-1; no firm D call. CDR1 is MNHEY and CDR2 is SMNVEV in the germline V gene (reference sequence). The CDR3 totals 16 residues. V was shortened by 1 base and J by 0 bases, with 10 bases between the two germline ends. CDR3 loop: CASSLFGMGSYNEQFF. CDR3 bases: TGTGCCAGCAGTTTATTTGGCATGGGCTCCTACAATGAGCAGTTCTTC.

This sequence joins TRBV9 and TRBJ2-2; a weak D match, TRBD2 (6 bases). Germline CDR1 SGDLS, CDR2 YYNGEE. This CDR3 spans 15 amino acids. V lost 7 bases, J lost 0 bases, and 13 bases lay in between. CDR3 sequence (DNA): TGTGCCAGCCATAAAGGAGGGGCGAACACCGGGGAGCTGTTTTTT. It encodes CASHKGGANTGELFF. Full variable domain (rest looked up from reference TRBV9 and TRBJ2-2): DSGVTQTPKHLITATGQRVTLRCSPRSGDLSVYWYQQSLDQGLQFLIQYYNGEERAKGNILERFSAQQFPDLHSELNLSSLELGDSALYFCASHKGGANTGELFFGEGSRLTVL.

The rearrangement links TRBV11-3 to TRBJ2-3; 7 nucleotides match TRBD2. CDR3 size: 15 residues. Looked up from germline, CDR1 is SGHNT and CDR2 is YENEEA. With V trimmed by 0 bases and J by 7 bases, 7 bases remained unmatched. In DNA, the CDR3 is TGTGCCAGCAGCTTAGATCGGGCTAGCGGAAATACGCAGTATTTT. This translates into CASSLDRASGNTQYF.

This chain connects TRBV28 to TRBJ2-5; tentatively, D is TRBD1 (6 bases). The V gene's germline CDR1 is MDHEN and CDR2 SYDVKM. The V and J ends lost 7 bases and 2 bases respectively, with 23 bases between them. The CDR3 runs to 17 residues. In DNA form, the CDR3 reads TGTGCCAGCATCGACTTTGGGGGCAGCCAAAGGCAAGAGACCCAGTACTTC. Residues: CASIDFGGSQRQETQYF.

Note on this clone: Distinct nucleotide sequences in the sample also encode this CDR3. This sequence joins TRBV7-2 and TRBJ2-7; D might be TRBD1 (7 bases). Deletions cut 0 bases from V and 0 bases from J, with 12 bases between. The length of the CDR3 is 16 residues. The germline CDR1 and CDR2 sequences are SGHTA and FQGNSA. CDR3 DNA sequence: TGTGCCAGCAGCTTAGCAGGAGGGGGCATCTCCTACGAGCAGTACTTC. Protein: CASSLAGGGISYEQYF.